This T cell receptor beta chain was captured by sequencing in a study of PD-L1 blockade in urothelial cancer. Study background: A median of approximately 150,000 T cells was found in the blood samples.

Note on this clone: Its antigen is unidentified.

Germline V gene sequence: CDR1 GTSNPN, CDR2 SVGIG (reference sequence). J was trimmed by 6 bases and V by 4 bases; bases with no gene match: 5. The CDR3 extends over 12 amino acids. Sequencing used immunoSEQ multiplex PCR; TCRdb keeps in-frame clones, though not all of them. Of tens of thousands of clones in the sample, about 91% were seen once. This sample's time point: peripheral blood 6 weeks after treatment start. All patients handed over anywhere from 1 to 8 samples, pretreatment and on-treatment. Study findings and constraints: More expansion of tumor-associated blood clones, seen at 3 weeks, marked durable-benefit patients.

Sample: PBMCs, taken around atezolizumab (anti-PD-L1) treatment. The chain joins TRBV30 to TRBJ2-7, with TRBD1 matching over 8 bases. The receptor's source is an elderly woman with urothelial cancer. In nucleotides, the CDR3 is TGTGCCTGGACAGGGGGCAGGGGCGAGCAGTACTTC. Its translation is CAWTGGRGEQYF.